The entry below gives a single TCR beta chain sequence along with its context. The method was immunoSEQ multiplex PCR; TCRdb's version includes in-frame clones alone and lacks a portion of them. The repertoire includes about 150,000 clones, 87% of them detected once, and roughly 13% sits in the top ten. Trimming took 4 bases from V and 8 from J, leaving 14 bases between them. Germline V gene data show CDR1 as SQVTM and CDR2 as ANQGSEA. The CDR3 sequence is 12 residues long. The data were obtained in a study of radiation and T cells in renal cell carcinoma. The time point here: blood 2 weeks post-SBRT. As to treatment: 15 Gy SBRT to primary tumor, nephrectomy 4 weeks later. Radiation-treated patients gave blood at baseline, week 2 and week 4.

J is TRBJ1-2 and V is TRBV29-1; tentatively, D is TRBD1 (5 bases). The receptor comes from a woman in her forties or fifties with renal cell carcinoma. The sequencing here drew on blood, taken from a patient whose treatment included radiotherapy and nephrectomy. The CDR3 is CSVAMGVEGYTF. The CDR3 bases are TGCAGCGTTGCTATGGGGGTTGAAGGCTACACCTTC.